This record looks at one TCR beta chain sequence and its context. Per the original methods: Amplification of reference gene primers provided the estimated nucleated cell counts. Some clones are missing from TCRdb's copy, which holds only in-frame ones; the method was immunoSEQ multiplex PCR. Clone size and V and J calls were adopted from that table, with D and trimming inferred from the DNA. The sample consists of 300,000 to 400,000 clones, roughly 90% of them appearing once. The data derive from a study of blood T cell repertoires in COVID-19. The specimen sequenced was peripheral blood. This TCR was sampled from a woman aged 65 to 85 with COVID-19, enrolled during active disease.

This chain's CDR3 is CASSQDLRDQYF. The CDR3, as DNA: TGTGCCAGCAGCCAAGATTTGCGGGACCAGTACTTC. V and J are TRBV3-1 (or the pseudogene TRBV3-2) and TRBJ2-5; maybe TRBD2 (6 bases). The germline gives CDR1 LGHDT, CDR2 YNNKEL (reference sequence). The V and J ends lost 0 bases and 10 bases respectively, with 9 bases between them. The CDR3 consists of 12 residues.